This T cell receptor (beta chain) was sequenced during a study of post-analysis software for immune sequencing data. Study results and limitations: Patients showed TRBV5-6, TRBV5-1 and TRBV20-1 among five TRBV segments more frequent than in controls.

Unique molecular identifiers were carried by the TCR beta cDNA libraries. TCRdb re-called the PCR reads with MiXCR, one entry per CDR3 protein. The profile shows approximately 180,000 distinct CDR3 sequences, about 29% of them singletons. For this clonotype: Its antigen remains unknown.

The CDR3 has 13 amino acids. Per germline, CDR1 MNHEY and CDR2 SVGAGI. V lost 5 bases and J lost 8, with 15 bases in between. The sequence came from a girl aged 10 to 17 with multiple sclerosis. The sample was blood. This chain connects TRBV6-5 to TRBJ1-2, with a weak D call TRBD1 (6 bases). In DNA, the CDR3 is TGTGCCAGCAGTCCCACAGGGACGGTCGGCTACACCTTC. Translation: CASSPTGTVGYTF.